This T cell receptor beta chain was sequenced for a study of tumor and adjacent non-tumor tissue in lung cancer. The library came from three nested PCR rounds adapted from ARM-PCR protocols. MiXCR, applied by TCRdb to the multiplex PCR reads, yields one record per CDR3 protein. Of some 73,000 distinct CDR3 sequences listed, roughly 80% are singletons. Whole-study results and caveats: Tumor tissue had significantly higher TCR diversity than normal lung. Tumor repertoires had a smaller top 100 clone share than normal lung. Shorter survival was associated with higher TCR diversity in tumors.

The CDR3 runs to 14 residues. Germline loops: CDR1 SGDLS, CDR2 YYNGEE. Regarding this clonotype: The antigen remains undetermined.

The template was RNA from unsorted bulk tissue. This non-tumor lung sample came from over 3 cm beyond the tumor edge. Chemotherapy-naive patients with new lung cancer underwent thoracic surgery in China, August–November 2014. Material: distant non-tumor lung tissue. The TCR sequence derives from a man aged 55 to 70 with non-small cell lung cancer. The chain combines TRBV9 with TRBJ2-1; the D gene is possibly TRBD2 (5 bases). CDR3 sequence: CANSVGSWANEQFF. The CDR3 DNA reads TGTGCTAACAGCGTAGGGAGCTGGGCCAATGAGCAGTTCTTC.